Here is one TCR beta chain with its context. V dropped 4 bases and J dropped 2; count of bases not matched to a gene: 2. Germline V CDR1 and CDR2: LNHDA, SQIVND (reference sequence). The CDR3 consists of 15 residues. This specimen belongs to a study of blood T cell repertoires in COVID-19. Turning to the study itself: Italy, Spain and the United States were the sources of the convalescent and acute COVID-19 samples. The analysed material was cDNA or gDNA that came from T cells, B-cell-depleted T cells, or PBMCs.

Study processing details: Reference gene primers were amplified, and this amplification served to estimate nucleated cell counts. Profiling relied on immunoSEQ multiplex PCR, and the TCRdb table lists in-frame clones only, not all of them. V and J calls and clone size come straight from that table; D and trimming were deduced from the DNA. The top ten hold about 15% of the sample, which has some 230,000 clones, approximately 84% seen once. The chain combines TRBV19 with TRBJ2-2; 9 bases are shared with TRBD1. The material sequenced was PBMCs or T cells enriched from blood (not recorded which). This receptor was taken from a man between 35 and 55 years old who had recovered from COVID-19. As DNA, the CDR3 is TGTGCCAGTAGTAGAACAGGGGGCAACACCGGGGAGCTGTTTTTT. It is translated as CASSRTGGNTGELFF.